The sequence of this T cell receptor (beta chain) was determined in a study of early T cells in non-severe SARS-CoV-2 infection (dated by TCRdb to the early 2020s). The study in broad terms: Because TCR sequencing was done on bulk RNA from unsorted whole blood, the alpha and beta chains could not be paired. What the research found in general, with its limitations: VDJdb matching was skewed toward anti-spike CD8 responses, so virus-specific expansions were likely underestimated and private and CD4 specificities were missed.

This was a case-control study nested in a cohort of healthcare workers in London, UK, who had nasopharyngeal swab PCR tests and blood samples taken every week. Between 23 and 31 March 2020, the week of the UK lockdown, healthcare workers were enrolled and then followed up weekly for as long as 16 weeks. According to the germline V gene, CDR1 reads SQVTM and CDR2 reads ANQGSEA. V is trimmed back by 6 bases and J by 5 bases, and the junction contains 9 bases that no gene match accounts for. The CDR3 numbers 15 residues from cysteine through phenylalanine. Only CDR3 DNA is held: 45 bases, read in frame from base 1. This clonotype is identified as medium-sized (0.01 to 0.1%). Its antigen has not been determined. No much larger clonotype is one base removed from it; base qualities were not supplied. Library creation used 5' RACE. Instrument used: NextSeq 500. The TCR library protocol attached unique molecular identifiers to individual cDNA molecules to correct for sequencing error and PCR bias. Sequencing covered both TCR alpha and beta chains, and within each sample the abundances of alpha and beta sequences were tightly co-correlated. The paper's processing steps were these. Decombinator V4 was used to perform V gene, J gene and CDR3 annotation of TCR sequences. TCRs were defined as expanded if a significant change between any two time points was detected under a Poisson model with p below 0.0001. TCR abundances were normalised to the total number of TCRs sequenced in each sample and reported as counts per million. TRAV1-2 paired with TRAJ12, TRAJ20 or TRAJ33 defined MAIT TCRs, while TRAV10 paired with TRAJ18 defined iNKT TCRs. VDJdb, accessed 1 November 2021, was searched for CMV, EBV and SARS-CoV-2 annotated TCRs, with TCRs annotated for multiple antigens excluded. The public reads were run again by TCRdb, first through fastp at Q25 and then through MiXCR, and only productive beta chains were kept. Each entry is one CDR3 protein sequence, shown with its most common DNA and genes. TCRdb, not the original authors, processed these V and J calls. The sample table holds over 9,000 distinct CDR3 sequences, of which around 5% were seen once. The ten largest clonotypes hold roughly 9.5% of the sample.

Sequencing was performed on whole blood. The receptor's source is an adult who was a healthcare worker with PCR-confirmed SARS-CoV-2 infection or an uninfected control (not recorded which). This sequence uses TRBV29-1 and TRBJ2-1; TRBD2 matches 11 bases in the middle. The CDR3 region: CSVRSSSGGHNEQFF. The DNA reads as follows: TGCAGCGTACGATCCTCTAGCGGGGGGCACAATGAGCAGTTCTTC.